The 27 T cell receptor beta chains below all came from one sample that was sequenced in a study of immune evolution from preneoplasia to lung adenocarcinoma. The table came from immunoSEQ multiplex PCR; TCRdb's copy has only in-frame clones and leaves some out. The sample records about 6,400 clones, 75% to 80% being singletons. The specimen was FFPE minimally invasive lung adenocarcinoma tissue. The receptors were sampled from a person between 60 and 80 years old with lung adenocarcinoma.

The chain uses TRBV27 and TRBJ2-2; no clear D. Germline V CDR1 and CDR2: MNHEY, SMNVEV (reference sequence). V was trimmed by 3 bases and J by 1 base, leaving 6 bases between them. There are 14 residues in the CDR3. As DNA, the CDR3 is TGTGCCAGCAGTTTTGTTGTGAACACCGGGGAGCTGTTTTTT. Translation gives CASSFVVNTGELFF.

The chain combines TRBV7-2 with TRBJ2-1; no clear D gene. CDR1 is SGHTA and CDR2 is FQGNSA in the germline V gene. There are 15 residues in the CDR3. Trimming cost V 1 base and J 1 base, with 8 bases left between them. The CDR3 DNA reads as TGTGCCAGCAGCTTAGTGCTAGAGTCCTACAATGAGCAGTTCTTC. Amino acids: CASSLVLESYNEQFF.

A few counts support this clone. The CDR3: CSVVTGAVGYGYTF. For the CDR3, the DNA is TGCAGCGTTGTAACAGGGGCGGTGGGGTATGGCTACACCTTC. V usage is TRBV29-1 and J usage is TRBJ1-2; 7 bases fit TRBD1. Germline V gene data show CDR1 as SQVTM and CDR2 as ANQGSEA. This CDR3 region has 14 residues. Trimming took 4 bases from V and 5 from J; bases not matched to a gene: 10. The entire variable domain, with the rest obtained from reference TRBV29-1 and TRBJ1-2, is as follows: SAVISQKPSRDICQRGTSLTIQCQVDSQVTMMFWYRQQPGQSLTLIATANQGSEATYESGFVIDKFPISRPNLTFSTLTVSNMSPEDSSIYLCSVVTGAVGYGYTFGSGTRLTVV.

The chain recombines TRBV5-5 with TRBJ1-1; D call uncertain. V was trimmed by 1 base and J by 0 bases, leaving 4 bases between them. The CDR3 covers 13 residues. CDR1 SGHKS and CDR2 YYEKEE come from the germline V gene (reference sequence). This CDR3 reads CASSLIMNTEAFF. CDR3 nucleotide sequence: TGTGCCAGCAGCTTGATCATGAACACTGAAGCTTTCTTT. Full variable domain (remainder filled in from reference TRBV5-5 and TRBJ1-1): DAGVTQSPTHLIKTRGQQVTLRCSPISGHKSVSWYQQVLGQGPQFIFQYYEKEERGRGNFPDRFSARQFPNYSSELNVNALLLGDSALYLCASSLIMNTEAFFGQGTRLTVV.

Of note for this clone: An end of the junction does not agree with germline; a read error may underlie this. The CDR3 nucleotides are TGTGCCAGCAGTTGGAACGCTGAAGCTTTCTTT. Translation: CASSWNAEAFF. The chain has TRBV28 and TRBJ1-1; D is unclear. Germline V gives CDR1 MDHEN, CDR2 SYDVKM. The CDR3 has 11 amino acids.

The V call is TRBV11-2, the J call TRBJ2-3, with 7 positions matching TRBD2. Germline V CDR1 and CDR2: SGHAT, FQNNGV. With V trimmed by 5 bases and J by 0 bases, 11 bases remained unmatched. This CDR3 is built from 17 residues. The CDR3 DNA reads as TGTGCCAGCAGCCGGAATCCCAGCGGGACTAGCACAGATACGCAGTATTTT. As protein: CASSRNPSGTSTDTQYF.

The sample holds a few counts of this clone. The rearrangement uses TRBV6-1 and TRBJ1-5; possible D gene TRBD1, 5 bases. Germline loops: CDR1 MNHNS, CDR2 SASEGT. This CDR3 comprises 14 residues. Trimming left V 4 bases short and J 3 bases short, with 10 bases between. The CDR3 spells CASSGAGHNQPQHF. Here the CDR3 DNA reads TGTGCCAGCAGTGGGGCAGGGCACAATCAGCCCCAGCATTTT.

The chain has TRBV25-1 and TRBJ2-2, with TRBD1 matching over 7 bases. With 10 bases clipped from V and 3 bases from J, the junction kept 8 bases outside the gene matches. The CDR3 extends over 14 amino acids. Germline CDR1 reads MGHDK; CDR2 reads SYGVNS. The CDR3 reads CATAGTEDTGELFF. The CDR3 DNA follows: TGTGCCACCGCCGGGACAGAAGACACCGGGGAGCTGTTTTTT.

The chain couples TRBV2 to TRBJ1-2; a possible D gene is TRBD1 (6 bases). This CDR3 has 14 amino acids. V was cut by 4 bases and J by 5 bases, with 14 bases left in between. CDR1 and CDR2 (germline): SNHLY, FYNNEI. CDR3 nucleotide sequence: TGTGCCAGCAGTGGGACAGCCTCTGGGTATGGCTACACCTTC. As protein: CASSGTASGYGYTF.

This chain connects TRBV12-5 to TRBJ2-3; 14 nucleotides agree with TRBD2. Losses at the gene ends were 1 base for V and 4 bases for J; bases not matched to a gene: 4. In germline, CDR1 is LGHNT, CDR2 FRNRAP. The CDR3 loop spans 17 amino acids. The DNA of the CDR3 is TGTGCTAGTGGTTTGGGGACTAGCGGGGGGACCCCAGATACGCAGTATTTT. Translation: CASGLGTSGGTPDTQYF.

This clone was observed a few times. The chain employs TRBV6-5 and TRBJ1-2; no clear D gene. The V end lost 0 bases, the J end lost 4 bases, and 9 bases lay between the germline ends. CDR3 length: 14 residues. CDR1 is MNHEY, CDR2 SVGAGI, per germline. The CDR3 DNA sequence: TGTGCCAGCAGTTACTCGCGGGCGCCCTATGGCTACACCTTC. Amino acids: CASSYSRAPYGYTF.

This clone came up a few times. V gene TRBV5-8 combines with J gene TRBJ1-4, with D unresolved. The germline V and J ends were trimmed by 3 bases and 0 bases, with 12 bases remaining between them. This CDR3 contains 16 residues. Germline CDR1 and CDR2: SGHTS and YDEGEE. The CDR3 DNA follows: TGTGCCAGCAGCTATAACAGAGGTGCAACTAATGAAAAACTGTTTTTT. It specifies CASSYNRGATNEKLFF.

The CDR3 loop reads CASSQSGPNEQFF. The CDR3, as DNA: TGTGCCAGCAGCCAATCGGGGCCCAATGAGCAGTTCTTC. The chain combines TRBV14 with TRBJ2-1; perhaps D is TRBD1 or TRBD2 (5 bases each). The V gene's germline CDR1 is SGHDN and CDR2 FVKESK. V was pared by 2 bases and J by 6 bases, with 8 bases between. This CDR3 contains 13 residues.

The genes are TRBV5-4 and TRBJ1-1; 8 nucleotides align to TRBD1. This CDR3 contains 12 residues. The ends lost 3 bases at V and 11 bases at J; junction bases unmatched: 6. Germline lookup yields CDR1 SGHNT and CDR2 YYREEE (reference sequence). The CDR3 here is CASSYGQGRAFF. CDR3 DNA: TGTGCCAGCAGCTACGGACAGGGTAGGGCTTTCTTT.

This clone turned up a few times. The V gene is TRBV5-4, the J gene TRBJ2-4; D possibly uses TRBD1 or TRBD2 (5 bases each). There are 14 residues in the CDR3. The germline V gene has CDR1 SGHNT and CDR2 YYREEE (reference sequence). Trimming removed 0 bases at V and 2 bases at J, with 6 bases between. CDR3 amino acids: CASSLGGTKNIQYF. The DNA of the CDR3 is TGTGCCAGCAGCTTGGGGGGGACCAAAAACATTCAGTACTTC.

V is TRBV7-9 and J is TRBJ2-1, with D perhaps TRBD2 (5 bases). Germline values: CDR1 SEHNR, CDR2 FQNEAQ (reference sequence). The CDR3 covers 14 residues. Trimming cost V 8 bases and J 3 bases, with 14 bases left between them. The chain's CDR3 is CASSPGWGYNEQFF. DNA of the CDR3: TGTGCCAGCTCCCCGGGGTGGGGCTACAATGAGCAGTTCTTC. Based on the CDR3 plus reference TRBV7-9 and TRBJ2-1, the full variable domain is DTGVSQNPRHKITKRGQNVTFRCDPISEHNRLYWYRQTLGQGPEFLTYFQNEAQLEKSRLLSDRFSAERPKGSFSTLEIQRTEQGDSAMYLCASSPGWGYNEQFFGPGTRLTVL.

The chain joins TRBV6-5 to TRBJ2-5; D unresolved. Trimming took 4 bases from V and 0 from J, leaving 12 bases between them. CDR1 and CDR2 (germline): MNHEY, SVGAGI. The CDR3 extends over 15 amino acids. The CDR3 sequence is CASSSQQMYQETQYF. The CDR3 DNA is TGTGCCAGCAGTTCTCAACAGATGTACCAAGAGACCCAGTACTTC.

In its sample, this clone was seen a few times. The chain links TRBV11-3 to TRBJ1-2; 9 bases are a match to TRBD1. J lost 8 bases, V lost 3 bases, and 16 bases had no gene match. This CDR3 contains 17 residues. Germline CDR1 reads SGHNT; CDR2 reads YENEEA. CDR3: CASSFGWGVQGADGYTF. The CDR3 DNA reads TGTGCCAGCAGCTTCGGTTGGGGTGTACAGGGGGCTGACGGCTACACCTTC.

This chain connects TRBV6-1 to TRBJ2-7, with D perhaps matching TRBD2 (6 bases). Germline CDR1 reads MNHNS; CDR2 reads SASEGT. The CDR3 is 15 residues long. The V end lost 2 bases, the J end lost 3 bases, and 14 bases lay between the germline ends. DNA of the CDR3: TGTGCCAGCAGTGAAACCCCGGATAGCGGCTACGAGCAGTACTTC. Residues: CASSETPDSGYEQYF.

The chain joins TRBV2 to TRBJ1-4; 8 positions match TRBD1. From germline, CDR1 is SNHLY and CDR2 FYNNEI. There are 14 residues in the CDR3. J lost 7 bases, V lost 3 bases, and 4 bases had no gene match. CDR3 in amino acids: CASSDRGPPEKLFF. CDR3 in DNA: TGTGCCAGCAGTGACAGGGGGCCTCCTGAAAAACTGTTTTTT.

The chain couples TRBV19 to TRBJ2-3, with D maybe TRBD2 (5 bases). Germline lookup yields CDR1 LNHDA and CDR2 SQIVND (reference sequence). V shed 0 bases and J shed 5 bases, with 15 bases lying between them. The CDR3 covers 16 residues. The CDR3 bases are TGTGCCAGTAGTATAGATACGCGTGGAGGACGAGATACGCAGTATTTT. Its translation: CASSIDTRGGRDTQYF.

The chain recombines TRBV5-6 with TRBJ1-2, with 8 positions matching TRBD1. The germline V gene encodes CDR1 SGHDT and CDR2 YYEEEE. V lost 4 bases and J lost 5; bases outside the gene matches: 13. This CDR3 has 16 residues. The CDR3: CASSLNTGTGLYGYTF. For the CDR3, the DNA is TGTGCCAGCAGCCTCAATACCGGGACAGGTCTATATGGCTACACCTTC.

This clone was recorded once. The CDR3: CASSLPGELFF. Written as DNA, the CDR3 is TGCGCCAGCAGCTTGCCCGGGGAGCTGTTTTTT. The chain has TRBV5-1 and TRBJ2-2; D is unresolved. Trimming left V 1 base short and J 6 bases short, with 1 base between. The CDR3 length is 11 residues. Germline assignment: CDR1 SGHRS and CDR2 YFSETQ. Complete variable domain (other parts from reference TRBV5-1 and TRBJ2-2): KAGVTQTPRYLIKTRGQQVTLSCSPISGHRSVSWYQQTPGQGLQFLFEYFSETQRNKGNFPGRFSGRQFSNSRSEMNVSTLELGDSALYLCASSLPGELFFGEGSRLTVL.

This sequence joins TRBV11-2 and TRBJ2-1; a possible D gene is TRBD2 (7 bases). CDR1 and CDR2 from the germline V gene are SGHAT and FQNNGV. The ends were cut back, 4 bases at V and 6 bases at J, with 13 bases in the middle. This CDR3 has 14 residues. CDR3: CASSSAGAGNEQFF. CDR3 DNA sequence: TGTGCCAGCAGCTCCGCGGGGGCGGGCAATGAGCAGTTCTTC.

This sequence joins TRBV10-3 and TRBJ2-5; maybe TRBD1 (7 bases). CDR1 is ENHRY, CDR2 SYGVKD, per germline. This CDR3 has 12 amino acids. Trimming cost V 10 bases and J 2 bases, with 11 bases left between them. The CDR3 region is CATRGAQETQYF. The CDR3 nucleotides read TGTGCCACCAGGGGGGCTCAAGAGACCCAGTACTTC.

The rearrangement joins TRBV28 to TRBJ2-3; D is perhaps TRBD2 (6 bases). Germline CDR1 and CDR2: MDHEN and SYDVKM. The CDR3 has 16 amino acids. With 7 bases removed from V and 0 bases from J, the gap between germline ends came to 17 bases. This CDR3 reads CASKVGGGASTDTQYF. CDR3 DNA sequence: TGTGCCAGCAAGGTGGGAGGCGGGGCCAGCACAGATACGCAGTATTTT.

This rearrangement joins TRBV6-5 to TRBJ1-6; 8 nucleotides line up with TRBD1. This CDR3 has 14 residues. Trimming removed 7 bases from V and 10 bases from J; junction bases left unmatched: 9. The germline gives CDR1 MNHEY, CDR2 SVGAGI. CDR3 nucleotide sequence: TGTGCCAGCACCATCGGCAGGGGGCTCTCACCCCTCCACTTT. Its protein is CASTIGRGLSPLHF.